The 31 T cell receptor beta chains below were found in one sample sequenced in a study of a mutant IDH1 vaccine in newly diagnosed glioma. Here immunoSEQ multiplex PCR was the method, and the copy in TCRdb shows in-frame clones only, minus some. The sample has around 99,000 clones; about 82% are singletons. Time point of the sample: baseline, week 1 (first vaccination visit). Treatment defined: pre-vaccination baseline after standard-of-care therapy. This sample comprised PBMCs, obtained from a glioma patient treated with radiotherapy, temozolomide or both. Receptor source: a man between 35 and 55 years old with glioma.

The chain's CDR3 is CASSKKMTGIGANVLTF. CDR3 DNA: TGTGCCAGCAGCAAAAAGATGACAGGGATTGGGGCCAACGTCCTGACTTTC. The chain uses TRBV21-1 and TRBJ2-6; the table's D gene call, TRBD1, was not cross checked with the DNA. TRBV21-1 represents a pseudogene. This CDR3 spans 17 amino acids.

The J gene is TRBJ2-2, the V gene TRBV14; no reliable D call. Between the trimmed V and J ends, which lost 1 base and 5 bases, there was a span of 5 bases. The CDR3 has 13 amino acids. The germline CDR1 and CDR2 sequences are SGHDN and FVKESK. Here the CDR3 DNA reads TGTGCCAGCAGCCAAGGTCTTACCGGGGAGCTGTTTTTT. Translated: CASSQGLTGELFF.

In its sample, this clone was seen a few times. The J gene is TRBJ2-5, the V gene TRBV5-5; 8 bases match TRBD2. CDR3 length: 16 residues. V was clipped by 1 base and J by 2 bases; unmatched bases: 7. Germline V gene data show CDR1 as SGHKS and CDR2 as YYEKEE (reference sequence). The CDR3 region is CASSLMAGGPQETQYF. CDR3 DNA: TGTGCCAGCAGCTTGATGGCGGGAGGACCTCAAGAGACCCAGTACTTC.

The chain combines TRBV5-8 with TRBJ2-7; 11 bases line up with TRBD1. The CDR3 length is 18 residues. After removal of 4 bases from V and 3 bases from J, the junction contained 15 bases not matched to a gene. Germline V gives CDR1 SGHTS, CDR2 YDEGEE. CDR3 nucleotide sequence: TGTGCCAGCAGCGCACAACCCCCGGCCGGGACAGGGGGCTACGAGCAGTACTTC. Translation: CASSAQPPAGTGGYEQYF.

The chain recombines TRBV28 with TRBJ2-7; the match to TRBD2 covers 8 bases. CDR1 and CDR2 (germline): MDHEN, SYDVKM. Unmatched junction bases numbered 8, after V lost 4 bases and J lost 3 bases. The CDR3 covers 15 residues. CDR3 sequence reads: CASSSFREGLYEQYF. The CDR3 DNA reads TGTGCCAGCAGTTCCTTCCGGGAGGGCCTCTACGAGCAGTACTTC.

This clone was counted a few times. This chain uses TRBV4-2 with TRBJ2-7; tentative D call: TRBD1 (7 bases). V was cut by 0 bases and J by 5 bases, with 20 bases left in between. CDR3 size: 17 residues. From germline, CDR1 is LGHNA and CDR2 YNFKEQ. DNA of the CDR3: TGTGCCAGCAGCCAAGAAGGAGGGGGGAGACAGGGACACGAGCAGTACTTC. Its protein is CASSQEGGGRQGHEQYF.

The rearrangement joins TRBV13 to TRBJ2-7; 9 nucleotides align to TRBD1. The germline CDR1 and CDR2 sequences are PRHDT and FYEKMQ (reference sequence). The CDR3 is 14 amino acids. V lost 0 bases and J lost 5; bases outside the gene matches: 2. The CDR3 bases are TGTGCCAGCAGCTTAGGACAGGGGGCAAACGAGCAGTACTTC. Translating gives CASSLGQGANEQYF.

The chain joins TRBV5-1 to TRBJ1-1; D gene unclear. CDR3 size: 15 residues. V lost 2 bases to trimming and J lost 3 bases, with 14 bases between them. Per germline, CDR1 SGHRS and CDR2 YFSETQ. The chain's CDR3 is CASSFMSRGDTEAFF. CDR3 coding DNA: TGCGCCAGCAGCTTTATGTCCCGCGGGGACACTGAAGCTTTCTTT.

The rearrangement links TRBV2 to TRBJ2-1; TRBD2 agrees at 9 bases. The V gene end was trimmed by 6 bases and the J gene end by 6 bases; junction bases not matched to a gene: 12. Germline V gene lookup returns CDR1 SNHLY and CDR2 FYNNEI. CDR3 length: 16 amino acids. DNA for the CDR3: TGTGCCAGCAGAGAATGGGCGGGAGGGCCGCTCAATGAGCAGTTCTTC. Amino acids: CASREWAGGPLNEQFF.

This chain joins TRBV6-1 and TRBJ2-7; D is uncertain. Germline values: CDR1 MNHNS, CDR2 SASEGT. Trimming removed 3 bases at V and 4 bases at J, with 4 bases between. The CDR3 has 11 amino acids. The CDR3 DNA sequence: TGTGCCAGCAGTGAGGGGTACGAGCAGTACTTC. This translates into CASSEGYEQYF.

V usage is TRBV7-2 and J usage is TRBJ2-7; tentatively, D is TRBD2 (5 bases). The CDR3 sequence is 13 residues long. Trimming took 3 bases from V and 6 from J, leaving 12 bases between them. Germline V gene data show CDR1 as SGHTA and CDR2 as FQGNSA. The CDR3 nucleotides read TGTGCCAGCAGCTTCCGGACTTCTGGCGAGCAGTACTTC. Its protein product is CASSFRTSGEQYF.

J is TRBJ1-4 and V is TRBV15; 10 positions agree with TRBD1. The CDR3 consists of 16 residues. Per the germline V gene, CDR1 is LNHNV and CDR2 is YYDKDF (reference sequence). The ends lost 0 bases at V and 7 bases at J; junction bases unmatched: 5. The CDR3, as DNA: TGTGCCACCAGCAGAGATCCGACAGGGGGCGGTGAAAAACTGTTTTTT. It translates to CATSRDPTGGGEKLFF.

This chain links TRBV29-1 with TRBJ2-1; weak D call: TRBD1 (6 bases). Germline loops: CDR1 SQVTM, CDR2 ANQGSEA. There are 12 residues in the CDR3. Trimming removed 7 bases from V and 7 bases from J, with 14 bases in between. The CDR3 DNA reads TGCAGCGCCAAAAGGGGGAGTAATGAGCAGTTCTTC. It yields the protein CSAKRGSNEQFF.

This chain connects TRBV2 to TRBJ2-1; TRBD1 matches at 7 bases. Germline CDR1 is SNHLY and CDR2 is FYNNEI. This CDR3 spans 13 amino acids. V shed 2 bases, J shed 8 bases, and the junction held 3 bases outside the gene matches. CDR3 sequence: CASSETGAYEQFF. The CDR3 nucleotides are TGTGCCAGCAGTGAAACAGGGGCTTATGAGCAGTTCTTC.

A single count supports this clone. This sequence joins TRBV4-3 and TRBJ1-1; D remains ambiguous. The CDR3 consists of 15 residues. Germline V CDR1 and CDR2: LGHNA, YSLEER. V lost 0 bases and J lost 5, with 13 bases in between. CDR3 in DNA: TGCGCCAGCAGCCAAGATCCGGCGGCGAATACTGAAGCTTTCTTT. Amino acids: CASSQDPAANTEAFF.

The V call is TRBV7-2, the J call TRBJ2-7, with D possibly TRBD1 on 5 matching bases. V was clipped by 7 bases and J by 2 bases, with 15 bases between them. The CDR3 is 14 amino acids. Germline assignment: CDR1 SGHTA and CDR2 FQGNSA. In nucleotides, the CDR3 is TGTGCCAGCATCCCTGTAAGGGGCGCCTACGAGCAGTACTTC. Its translation is CASIPVRGAYEQYF.

This chain uses TRBV4-2 with TRBJ2-6; no clear D gene. Germline values: CDR1 LGHNA, CDR2 YNFKEQ. Between the trimmed V and J ends, which lost 1 base and 1 base, there was a span of 5 bases. The CDR3 length is 15 residues. The chain's CDR3 is CASSQGGSGANVLTF. The CDR3 DNA reads as TGTGCCAGCAGCCAAGGGGGATCTGGGGCCAACGTCCTGACTTTC.

This chain joins TRBV4-1 and TRBJ1-5, with D uncertain. The V gene lost 0 bases and the J gene lost 4 bases, with 7 bases spanning the gap. CDR3 length: 14 amino acids. From germline, CDR1 is MGHRA and CDR2 YSYEKL. The CDR3 sequence is CASSQEGGNQPQHF. The CDR3 DNA sequence: TGCGCCAGCAGCCAAGAAGGAGGGAATCAGCCCCAGCATTTT.

The chain uses TRBV4-3 and TRBJ1-2; maybe TRBD1 (6 bases). V was pared by 0 bases and J by 8 bases, with 16 bases between. CDR1 is LGHNA, CDR2 YSLEER, per germline. The CDR3 totals 15 residues. The CDR3 DNA sequence: TGCGCCAGCAGCCAAGAAGGGGGGGATCCTTGGGGCTACACCTTC. Translation gives CASSQEGGDPWGYTF.

V usage is TRBV28 and J usage is TRBJ1-2; the D gene is possibly TRBD1 (6 bases). Trimming left V 7 bases short and J 3 bases short, with 18 bases between. This CDR3 is built from 15 residues. The germline gives CDR1 MDHEN, CDR2 SYDVKM. The CDR3 DNA follows: TGTGCCAGCACCAAAGGGGGTTTGTTGGACTATGGCTACACCTTC. Translating it yields CASTKGGLLDYGYTF.

J is TRBJ2-2 and V is TRBV10-1; 7 positions match TRBD2. The CDR3 contains 16 residues. The ends lost 2 bases at V and 6 bases at J; junction bases unmatched: 9. Germline V gene lookup returns CDR1 WNHNN and CDR2 SYGVQD (reference sequence). The chain's CDR3 is CASSEEGKGGSGELFF. CDR3 coding DNA: TGCGCCAGCAGTGAGGAAGGTAAGGGAGGGTCCGGGGAGCTGTTTTTT.

The chain joins TRBV6-5 to TRBJ2-7; 10 bases fit TRBD1. V lost 7 bases to trimming and J lost 2 bases; unmatched junction nucleotides: 8. Germline V CDR1 and CDR2: MNHEY, SVGAGI. The length of the CDR3 is 15 residues. In DNA form, the CDR3 reads TGTGCCAGCAAGCCGGGACAGGGGTTTGCCTACGAGCAGTACTTC. Translated: CASKPGQGFAYEQYF.

This chain connects TRBV7-2 to TRBJ2-1; 7 bases fit TRBD1. V shed 6 bases and J 5 bases; nucleotides not matched to a gene: 7. Germline CDR1 is SGHTA and CDR2 is FQGNSA. The CDR3 covers 14 residues. The CDR3 sequence: CASRIQGQDNEQFF. The CDR3 nucleotides are TGTGCCAGCAGAATACAAGGACAGGACAATGAGCAGTTCTTC.

This sequence joins TRBV19 and TRBJ2-5; tentative D call: TRBD2 (6 bases). The V gene's germline CDR1 is LNHDA and CDR2 SQIVND (reference sequence). V lost 4 bases to trimming and J lost 2 bases, with 8 bases between them. The CDR3 is 13 amino acids. The CDR3 loop reads CASSTGRQETQYF. Written as DNA, the CDR3 is TGTGCCAGTAGTACAGGGAGGCAAGAGACCCAGTACTTC. The entire variable domain, with the rest obtained from reference TRBV19 and TRBJ2-5, is as follows: DGGITQSPKYLFRKEGQNVTLSCEQNLNHDAMYWYRQDPGQGLRLIYYSQIVNDFQKGDIAEGYSVSREKKESFPLTVTSAQKNPTAFYLCASSTGRQETQYFGPGTRLLVL.

The chain has TRBV7-9 and TRBJ2-7; TRBD2 matches at 8 bases. This CDR3 is 15 amino acids long. The germline CDR1 and CDR2 sequences are SEHNR and FQNEAQ (reference sequence). Trimming removed 4 bases from V and 4 bases from J; junction bases left unmatched: 9. The CDR3 sequence is CASSSAVAGLYEQYF. Here the CDR3 DNA reads TGTGCCAGCAGCTCAGCGGTAGCGGGACTATACGAGCAGTACTTC.

The chain recombines TRBV5-5 with TRBJ1-5; TRBD1 aligns across 8 bases. This CDR3 has 13 residues. From germline, CDR1 is SGHKS and CDR2 YYEKEE (reference sequence). Losses at the gene ends were 5 bases for V and 6 bases for J; bases not matched to a gene: 4. CDR3 region: CASRLDRGQPQHF. In nucleotides, the CDR3 is TGTGCCAGCAGGCTCGACAGGGGTCAGCCCCAGCATTTT.

This chain uses TRBV5-4 with TRBJ2-7; 9 positions match TRBD1. Germline V gene data show CDR1 as SGHNT and CDR2 as YYREEE (reference sequence). V lost 5 bases and J lost 6; bases outside the gene matches: 6. The CDR3 consists of 13 residues. CDR3 sequence: CASSSGQGTEQYF. CDR3 sequence (DNA): TGTGCCAGCAGTTCGGGACAGGGAACCGAGCAGTACTTC.

The chain is built from TRBV6-5 and TRBJ1-2, with TRBD1 identical over 7 bases. Germline lookup yields CDR1 MNHEY and CDR2 SVGAGI. CDR3 length: 13 residues. With 6 bases clipped from V and 8 bases from J, the junction kept 9 bases outside the gene matches. CDR3 nucleotide sequence: TGTGCCAGCAGGATTACAGGGGAGGGGGGCTACACCTTC. Protein product: CASRITGEGGYTF.

The chain employs TRBV7-2 and TRBJ2-1; no reliable D call. CDR1 is SGHTA, CDR2 FQGNSA, per germline. The CDR3 runs to 15 residues. V lost 1 base to trimming and J lost 0 bases, with 7 bases between them. CDR3 sequence (DNA): TGTGCCAGCAGCTTAGTGGCGAGCTCCTACAATGAGCAGTTCTTC. Its translation: CASSLVASSYNEQFF.

This chain joins TRBV4-2 and TRBJ2-1; TRBD2 matches 12 bases. The CDR3 loop spans 16 amino acids. Germline CDR1 LGHNA, CDR2 YNFKEQ. V dropped 4 bases and J dropped 4; count of bases not matched to a gene: 5. CDR3 sequence reads: CASSRETSGSYNEQFF. CDR3 nucleotides: TGTGCCAGCAGCCGCGAGACTAGCGGGAGTTACAATGAGCAGTTCTTC.

This chain uses TRBV7-9 with TRBJ1-4; D call uncertain. This CDR3 comprises 13 residues. Trimming removed 4 bases from V and 8 bases from J, with 11 bases in between. The germline CDR1 and CDR2 sequences are SEHNR and FQNEAQ (reference sequence). CDR3 sequence: CASSSGRREKLFF. CDR3 nucleotide sequence: TGTGCCAGCAGCTCCGGCAGGCGCGAAAAACTGTTTTTT. Using reference TRBV7-9 and TRBJ1-4 for the parts outside the CDR3, the full variable domain is DTGVSQNPRHKITKRGQNVTFRCDPISEHNRLYWYRQTLGQGPEFLTYFQNEAQLEKSRLLSDRFSAERPKGSFSTLEIQRTEQGDSAMYLCASSSGRREKLFFGSGTQLSVL.